The entry below gives a single TCR beta chain sequence along with its context. This clonotype was seen repeatedly, ten times or more. Its binding antigen is unknown. Within one base of it there is no much larger clone, and no base qualities were kept. The sample originates from a study of regulatory T cells in long-lasting Graves disease (dated by TCRdb to the early 2020s). Turning to the overall study: Antithyroid drugs had been taken for less than 3 months by newly diagnosed Graves' disease patients. Persistent Graves' disease patients were compared with newly diagnosed Graves' disease patients by peripheral blood TCR sequencing and RNA sequencing. The study was registered as a clinical trial and conducted in China. A total of roughly 33 samples underwent TCR sequencing: around 13 from persistent and about 20 from newly diagnosed Graves' disease patients.

The time point tag for this specimen amounts to: newly diagnosed GD, antithyroid drugs for less than 3 months. For both TCR sequencing and RNA sequencing, RNA was extracted from PBMCs in TRIzol. Graves' disease was diagnosed according to American Thyroid Association guidelines. Patients for the study were recruited at an endocrinology department in Xi'an, China. Each patient gave approximately 10 milliliters of peripheral blood, collected in an EDTA anticoagulant tube. PBMCs were isolated by Ficoll Paque Plus density gradient separation without further T cell sorting. RNA quality was checked with an Agilent 2100 Bioanalyzer and agarose gel, and concentration with a NanoDrop 2000. Libraries were prepared through multiplex PCR. TCRdb shows the sequencer as Illumina HiSeq 4000. CDR3 regions were amplified by Arm-PCR with iRepertoire HTBI primers to construct TCR beta libraries. Before sequencing, the PCR products went through gel purification. In the authors' own workflow: Gene usage analysis of CDR3 amino acid clonotypes used the 55 to 80 TRBV and around 13 TRBJ segments found across samples. Filtered high-quality paired reads were merged into contigs using COPE and FqMerger. BLAST was used to align contigs to IMGT TRBV, TRBD and TRBJ reference genes, with CDR3 defined following IMGT. Any clonotype with a frequency above 0.1% was classified as a highly expanded clone. Shannon entropy served as the measure of repertoire diversity, while the Gini coefficient captured V-J evenness. A clonotype found in more than one individual was treated as public. The raw public reads went through TCRdb reprocessing: fastp at Q25, MiXCR clone calling, in-frame beta chains kept. Records with the same CDR3 protein are collapsed into one entry carrying the most frequent genes and DNA. TCRdb assigned the V and J calls; the authors' analysis was not used. This sample gives a few hundred thousand distinct CDR3 sequences in total; about 15% of them show up just once. The top ten clonotypes cover about 8.3% of the sample.

Study-wide conclusions, independent of this receptor: Only the TCR beta chain was sequenced and analyzed. Peripheral blood alone was examined, since thyroid tissue, which constituted the primary lesion, could not be accessed. A larger number of public clonotypes was shared among persistent patients (around 2,700) than among newly diagnosed patients (approximately 1,000). Compared with newly diagnosed patients, patients with persistent Graves' disease had lower TCR Shannon entropy and fewer highly expanded clones, which suggests clonal expansion. As a limitation, the authors acknowledged that the small sample size may reduce accuracy.

The same data also contributed to another study, on T cells in Graves' hyperthyroidism and ophthalmopathy. The second study reports: Graves' hyperthyroidism was defined as stable when no progression to ophthalmopathy occurred over 18 months of follow-up. Hyperthyroidism patients were newly diagnosed, had a disease duration of under 2 months, and were aged 18 to 65 years. Exclusion was applied to patients with uncontrolled infections, other autoimmune diseases, pregnancy or lactation. Diagnoses were based on clinical symptoms, serum thyroxine and TRAb, thyroid ultrasound and orbital computed tomography. A first-round RT-PCR of the TCR CDR3 used the HTBI primer set with the Qiagen OneStep RT-PCR kit. Blood samples also contained most of the expanded thyroid clonotypes (frequency above 0.001), which suggests that blood repertoires may reflect thyroid immune responses. In cross-validation, a model built on a 13 V-J signature told ophthalmopathy apart from stable hyperthyroidism with 85% to 90% sensitivity and about 81% specificity, and in testing the same model reached 80%/75%. In validation, the model predicted progression to ophthalmopathy with approximately 70% sensitivity and approximately 74% specificity, a median of approximately 6.7 months before onset. A discovery cohort of about a hundred patients, fewer than 50 with Graves' ophthalmopathy and about 58 with stable Graves' hyperthyroidism, was used to find distinguishing TCR V-J signatures. Whether ophthalmopathy could be predicted prospectively was tested in an independent validation cohort made up of about 20 hyperthyroidism patients plus 17 patients who later progressed to ophthalmopathy. The approximately 100 discovery patients were randomly split 7:3 into training and test sets. Thyroid tissue and blood T-cell repertoires from six Graves' hyperthyroidism patients were also compared in the study. Once sampling was done, hyperthyroidism patients were given methimazole at a starting dose of 30 mg daily, whereas ophthalmopathy patients were given high-dose intravenous methylprednisolone. Libraries were constructed in a second round of multiplex PCR, after which size selection and purification were carried out. The libraries were sequenced on an Illumina HiSeq2000 using paired-end 100 bp reads. SOAPnuke was used to process the raw data, throwing out any read that contained adapters or uncalled bases, had a mean Phred below 15, or lacked an exact constant-primer or identifier match. High-quality paired reads were merged using COPE v1.2.5, and each unique nucleotide sequence was defined as a clonotype. MiTCR v1.1 was used to align clonotypes to the IMGT TRBV, TRBD and TRBJ reference segments. The analysis included only V-J combinations with a frequency above 0.0001, which together covered 99% to 99.2% of the repertoires. A TCS score was defined as the ratio of F50 (clonal expansion) to E x V (chaos), with BLOSUM62-based TCRdist applied between CDR3 peptides within each V-J. Welch's t-statistics and random forest reduced roughly 500 V-J features to 13, which were used in a naive Bayes classifier (R e1071). No statistical method was used to fix the sample size in advance, and group allocation was not hidden from the investigators. The paper reports TCR Vbeta CDR3 sequencing of 130 to 150 peripheral blood samples: 43 ophthalmopathy, under 80 hyperthyroidism and approximately 17 progressor patients.

Sequenced here: peripheral blood mononuclear cells (PBMCs), sampled at new diagnosis, from a patient treated with antithyroid drugs. This sequence was found in a woman in her 40s with Graves disease. Donor details come from another sample of the same person, matched by shared clones.

The bases are TGTGCCAGCAGCCCAGGCCTCAGGGGCAAGGGGTATTCTTACGAGCAGTACTTC. This encodes CASSPGLRGKGYSYEQYF. The chain is encoded by TRBV28 joined to TRBJ2-7, and the D gene may be TRBD1, 6 bases matching. V is clipped by 6 bases and J by 4 bases, and the sequence between their germline boundaries is 28 bases long. From cysteine to phenylalanine, the CDR3 is 18 amino acids long. Only the CDR3 DNA is retained, 54 bases long and in frame from the first base. The CDR1 and CDR2 encoded by the germline V gene are MDHEN and SYDVKM.